These T cell receptor beta chains were read from a single sample in a study of T-cell reconstitution after alpha-beta-depleted transplantation in children. One entry per CDR3 protein results from TCRdb running MiXCR on the PCR reads. The table has approximately 220,000 distinct CDR3 sequences, 17% seen once. The sequences come from PBMCs, mostly from graft donor cells, collected 360 days after TCRalphabeta/CD19-depleted stem cell transplant. The source of these receptors is a male patient between 2 and 15 years old who had a stem cell transplant for acute lymphoblastic leukemia, so the T cells may come from the graft donor. CDR3s include the opening cysteine and the closing phenylalanine or tryptophan. The D gene is left open where the match is weak. Only some rows state a clone size, as once, few, many or a class for expanded clones.

j_call clone_size v_call d_call cdr3_aa cdr3_nt
TRBJ2-5 few TRBV7-7 - CASSFVRGWEETQYF TGTGCCAGCAGCTTCGTGCGAGGGTGGGAAGAGACCCAGTACTTC
TRBJ2-1 - TRBV5-1 TRBD2 CASYNERGAQSSYNEQFF TGCGCCAGCTATAATGAGCGGGGCGCCCAGAGCTCCTACAATGAGCAGTTCTTC
TRBJ2-3 few TRBV7-2 - CASSFLRGFPDTQYF TGTGCCAGCAGCTTCCTCCGGGGGTTTCCAGATACGCAGTATTTT
TRBJ2-7 once TRBV11-2 TRBD2 CASSLERGLAGYEQYF TGTGCCAGCAGCTTAGAGAGGGGACTAGCTGGATACGAGCAGTACTTC
TRBJ2-2 few TRBV5-1 TRBD2 CASSLEVGGIGAGELFF TGCGCCAGCAGCTTGGAAGTCGGGGGGATAGGCGCCGGGGAGCTGTTTTTT
TRBJ2-3 few TRBV30 - CAWSKATLSRTSTDTQYF TGTGCCTGGAGTAAGGCGACACTTTCGCGGACTAGCACAGATACGCAGTATTTT
TRBJ2-7 - TRBV15 - CATSRELGSYEQYF TGTGCCACCAGCAGAGAACTAGGCTCCTACGAGCAGTACTTC
TRBJ1-4 - TRBV15 - CATSRDYGLTNEKLFF TGTGCCACCAGCAGAGATTACGGGTTGACTAATGAAAAACTGTTTTTT
TRBJ2-2 - TRBV25-1 - CASSEWGSSTGELFF TGTGCCAGCAGTGAATGGGGCAGCAGCACCGGGGAGCTGTTTTTT
TRBJ1-4 - TRBV20-1 - CSASTLSRGGLNEKLFF TGCAGTGCTAGTACCCTGAGCAGGGGAGGCCTAAATGAAAAACTGTTTTTT
TRBJ2-5 - TRBV5-6 - CASSQLRGQETQYF TGTGCCAGCAGCCAACTTAGAGGACAAGAGACCCAGTACTTC
TRBJ2-3 many TRBV27 TRBD2 CASSFRGVRGTDTQYF TGTGCCAGCAGTTTTCGGGGGGTGCGTGGCACAGATACGCAGTATTTT
TRBJ2-3 - TRBV10-3 TRBD2 CAISESTGLAGGTDTQYF TGTGCCATCAGTGAGTCAACCGGACTAGCGGGGGGCACAGATACGCAGTATTTT
TRBJ1-2 few TRBV12-3/TRBV12-4 - CASSFVRGGGYTF TGTGCCAGCAGTTTTGTCCGCGGAGGTGGCTACACCTTC
TRBJ2-6 few TRBV7-2 TRBD1 CASAGTGPFSGANVLTF TGTGCCAGCGCCGGGACAGGACCCTTCTCTGGGGCCAACGTCCTGACTTTC
TRBJ2-1 few TRBV27 TRBD1 CASSPRDRGRVNEQFF TGTGCCAGCAGTCCCCGGGACAGGGGGCGGGTCAATGAGCAGTTCTTC
TRBJ2-3 many TRBV12-3/TRBV12-4 - CASSSSGPLRGQYF TGTGCCAGCAGCTCGTCCGGACCCTTACGGGGGCAGTATTTT
TRBJ2-5 many TRBV5-6 TRBD1 CASRYGTVEETQYF TGTGCCAGCAGATACGGGACAGTGGAAGAGACCCAGTACTTC
TRBJ2-1 - TRBV7-1 TRBD1 CASSSSFTSGQGKEVPYNEQFF TGTGCCAGCAGCTCCTCCTTTACTTCGGGACAGGGAAAAGAGGTTCCTTACAATGAGCAGTTCTTC
TRBJ1-1 few TRBV19 - CASSIAGGLNTEAFF TGTGCCAGTAGTATAGCTGGCGGATTGAACACTGAAGCTTTCTTT
TRBJ1-5 - TRBV6-2/TRBV6-3 - CASSLGYNQPQHF TGTGCCAGCAGTTTAGGATACAATCAGCCCCAGCATTTT
TRBJ2-5 few TRBV20-1 TRBD2 CSARVAGGPLYQETQYF TGCAGTGCTAGAGTAGCGGGGGGGCCCCTGTACCAAGAGACCCAGTACTTC
TRBJ2-1 few TRBV11-2 TRBD1 CASSREQGNEQFF TGTGCCAGCAGCAGGGAACAGGGGAATGAGCAGTTCTTC
TRBJ2-5 few TRBV3-1 TRBD2 CASSSGMASGKETQYF TGTGCCAGCAGCTCCGGTATGGCTAGCGGTAAAGAGACCCAGTACTTC
TRBJ1-6 - TRBV4-1 - CASSQGAPPVSPLHF TGCGCCAGCAGCCAGGGAGCTCCTCCGGTGTCACCCCTCCACTTT
TRBJ2-3 few TRBV29-1 TRBD1 CSVDGDSHTQYF TGCAGCGTTGATGGGGACAGCCATACGCAGTATTTT
TRBJ2-7 few TRBV27 TRBD1 CASRIDRVSSYEQYF TGTGCCAGCAGGATCGACAGGGTCAGCTCCTACGAGCAGTACTTC
TRBJ2-7 few TRBV29-1 TRBD1 CSAKGQGTYEQYF TGCAGCGCGAAGGGACAGGGGACCTACGAGCAGTACTTC
TRBJ2-2 few TRBV12-3/TRBV12-4 - CASSSGTFTGELFF TGTGCCAGCAGTTCAGGGACATTTACCGGGGAGCTGTTTTTT
TRBJ2-1 - TRBV7-9 - CASRPGRSNEQFF TGTGCCAGCAGGCCTGGACGGAGCAATGAGCAGTTCTTC
TRBJ1-5 few TRBV7-6 - CASGPDGGNQPQHF TGTGCCAGCGGCCCTGATGGGGGCAATCAGCCCCAGCATTTT
TRBJ2-6 - TRBV5-1 - CASSLGGASGANVLTF TGCGCCAGCAGCTTGGGGGGCGCCTCTGGGGCCAACGTCCTGACTTTC
TRBJ2-7 - TRBV5-1 - CASSLATVPSNHEQYF TGCGCCAGCAGCTTGGCAACAGTCCCCTCCAACCACGAGCAGTACTTC
TRBJ1-2 few TRBV12-3/TRBV12-4 TRBD1 CASSLGTGNYGYTF TGTGCCAGCAGTTTAGGGACAGGGAACTATGGCTACACCTTC
TRBJ2-2 - TRBV4-2 - CARSPPMRGGELFF TGTGCCAGGAGCCCCCCAATGCGGGGCGGGGAGCTGTTTTTT
TRBJ1-1 few TRBV20-1 - CSARDVSPFLTEAFF TGCAGTGCTAGAGATGTTTCACCCTTCCTCACTGAAGCTTTCTTT
TRBJ2-7 few TRBV20-1 TRBD1 CSASRPGTVYEQYF TGCAGTGCTTCAAGGCCCGGGACAGTCTACGAGCAGTACTTC
TRBJ2-1 few TRBV20-1 TRBD2 CSAPRGDSGGDEQFF TGCAGTGCTCCCCGCGGGGATAGCGGGGGCGATGAGCAGTTCTTC
TRBJ1-1 few TRBV15 - CATSTRTALNTEAFF TGTGCCACCAGCACTAGGACAGCCCTGAACACTGAAGCTTTCTTT
TRBJ2-7 few TRBV5-6 - CASSFFDRQSSRMNF TGTGCCAGCAGCTTCTTTGATAGACAGTCATCAAGGATGAACTTC
TRBJ2-1 many TRBV20-1 - CSARLVNEQFF TGCAGTGCTAGGCTGGTAAATGAGCAGTTCTTC
TRBJ2-3 - TRBV29-1 TRBD2 CSVWGGDTQYF TGCAGCGTTTGGGGAGGGGATACGCAGTATTTT
TRBJ2-4 few TRBV6-5 - CASSYRGMENIQYF TGTGCCAGCAGTTACAGGGGGATGGAAAACATTCAGTACTTC
TRBJ2-1 - TRBV24-1 - CATSEDRVSDGNEQFF TGTGCCACCAGTGAAGATCGGGTCTCCGATGGGAATGAGCAGTTCTTC
TRBJ2-3 - TRBV5-1 - CASSIEARTADTQYF TGCGCCAGCAGCATTGAGGCCCGAACAGCAGATACGCAGTATTTT
TRBJ1-4 - TRBV12-3/TRBV12-4 TRBD1 CASSLDGTGAEKLFF TGTGCCAGCAGTTTAGATGGGACAGGGGCGGAAAAACTGTTTTTT
TRBJ2-1 - TRBV15 - CATSRDMGPGSNNEQFF TGTGCCACCAGCAGAGATATGGGTCCCGGGAGTAACAATGAGCAGTTCTTC
TRBJ2-7 - TRBV7-2 - CASSRTGTGYEQYF TGTGCCAGCAGCCGAACAGGGACCGGCTACGAGCAGTACTTC
TRBJ2-7 - TRBV7-3 - CASSPDTYEQYF TGTGCCAGCAGCCCGGATACCTACGAGCAGTACTTC
TRBJ1-1 - TRBV29-1 - CSVRGRGTNTEAFF TGCAGCGTTCGGGGCCGAGGGACGAACACTGAAGCTTTCTTT
TRBJ1-3 - TRBV29-1 TRBD1 CSVETGTGSSSGNTIYF TGCAGCGTTGAAACCGGGACAGGTTCCAGCTCTGGAAACACCATATATTTT
TRBJ2-1 few TRBV6-2/TRBV6-3 - CASSYERSDSYNEQFF TGTGCCAGCAGTTACGAAAGGTCGGACTCCTACAATGAGCAGTTCTTC
TRBJ2-7 - TRBV27 TRBD2 CASSSLGSGHSYEQYF TGTGCCAGCAGTTCCCTGGGTAGCGGGCATTCCTACGAGCAGTACTTC
TRBJ2-7 - TRBV15 TRBD2 CATSRVTGGAYEQYF TGTGCCACCAGCAGAGTAACGGGGGGGGCCTACGAGCAGTACTTC
TRBJ2-3 - TRBV5-1 - CASSSLRRPTDTQYF TGCGCCAGCAGCAGCCTTCGAAGACCCACAGATACGCAGTATTTT
TRBJ2-3 few TRBV7-9 TRBD1 CAGVRDRFTDTQYF TGTGCCGGAGTACGGGACAGATTCACAGATACGCAGTATTTT
TRBJ1-5 - TRBV5-6 - CASSLEEGGSNQPQHF TGTGCCAGCAGCTTGGAGGAGGGGGGTAGCAATCAGCCCCAGCATTTT
TRBJ2-2 - TRBV12-3/TRBV12-4 - CASSYTPGPGELFF TGTGCCAGCAGTTACACGCCTGGTCCCGGGGAGCTGTTTTTT
TRBJ1-6 few TRBV2 TRBD1 CASRTGVESPLHF TGTGCCAGCAGGACAGGGGTAGAATCACCCCTCCACTTT
TRBJ1-5 few TRBV11-2 - CASSLDRLGLQHF TGTGCCAGCAGCTTAGATCGTCTCGGTCTACAGCATTTT